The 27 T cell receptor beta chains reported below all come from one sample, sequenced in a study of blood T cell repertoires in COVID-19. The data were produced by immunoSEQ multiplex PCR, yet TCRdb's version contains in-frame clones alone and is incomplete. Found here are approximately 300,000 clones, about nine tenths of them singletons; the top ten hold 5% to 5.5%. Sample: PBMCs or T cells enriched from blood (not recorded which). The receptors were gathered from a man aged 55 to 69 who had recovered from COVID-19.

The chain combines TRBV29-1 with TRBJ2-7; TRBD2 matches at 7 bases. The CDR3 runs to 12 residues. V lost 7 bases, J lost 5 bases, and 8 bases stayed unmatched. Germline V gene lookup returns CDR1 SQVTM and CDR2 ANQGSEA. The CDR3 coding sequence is TGCAGCGCAGACGGGGGAGGGGACGAGCAGTACTTC. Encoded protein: CSADGGGDEQYF.

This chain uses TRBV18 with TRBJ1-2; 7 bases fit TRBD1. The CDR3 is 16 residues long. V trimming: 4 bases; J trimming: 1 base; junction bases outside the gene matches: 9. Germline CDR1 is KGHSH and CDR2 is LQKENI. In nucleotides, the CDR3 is TGTGCCAGCTCACTACTAGCAAGACAGGGTAACTATGGCTACACCTTC. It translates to CASSLLARQGNYGYTF.

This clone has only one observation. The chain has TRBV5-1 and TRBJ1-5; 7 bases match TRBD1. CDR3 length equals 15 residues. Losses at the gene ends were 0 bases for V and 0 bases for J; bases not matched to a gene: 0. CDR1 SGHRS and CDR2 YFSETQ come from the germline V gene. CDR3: CASSLGDSSNQPQHF. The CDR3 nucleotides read TGCGCCAGCAGCTTGGGGGACAGTAGCAATCAGCCCCAGCATTTT.

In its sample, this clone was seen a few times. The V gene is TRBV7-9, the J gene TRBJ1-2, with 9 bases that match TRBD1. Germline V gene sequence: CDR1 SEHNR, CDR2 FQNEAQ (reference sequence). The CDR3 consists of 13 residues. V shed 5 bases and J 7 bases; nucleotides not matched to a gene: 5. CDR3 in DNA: TGTGCCAGCAGCAGGGACAGGGCAGGTGGCTACACCTTC. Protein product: CASSRDRAGGYTF.

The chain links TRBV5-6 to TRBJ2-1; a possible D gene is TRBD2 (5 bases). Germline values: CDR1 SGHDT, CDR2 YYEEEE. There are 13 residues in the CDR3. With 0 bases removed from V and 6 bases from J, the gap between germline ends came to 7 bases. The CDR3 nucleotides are TGTGCCAGCAGCTTGGAGCGGACCAATGAGCAGTTCTTC. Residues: CASSLERTNEQFF.

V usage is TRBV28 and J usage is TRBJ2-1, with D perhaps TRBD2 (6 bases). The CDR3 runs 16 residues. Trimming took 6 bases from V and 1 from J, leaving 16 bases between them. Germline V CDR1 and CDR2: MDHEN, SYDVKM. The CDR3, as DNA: TGTGCCAGCAGCCTAGATCATAGCGGTTCCTACAATGAGCAGTTCTTC. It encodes CASSLDHSGSYNEQFF. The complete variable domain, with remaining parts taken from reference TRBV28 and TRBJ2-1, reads DVKVTQSSRYLVKRTGEKVFLECVQDMDHENMFWYRQDPGLGLRLIYFSYDVKMKEKGDIPEGYSVSREKKERFSLILESASTNQTSMYLCASSLDHSGSYNEQFFGPGTRLTVL.

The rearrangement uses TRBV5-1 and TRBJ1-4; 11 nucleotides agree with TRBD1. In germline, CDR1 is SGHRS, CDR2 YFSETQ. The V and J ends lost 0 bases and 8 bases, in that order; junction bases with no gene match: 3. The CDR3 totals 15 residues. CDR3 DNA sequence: TGCGCCAGCAGCTTGGTGGGACAGGGGGGCGAAAAACTGTTTTTT. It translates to CASSLVGQGGEKLFF.

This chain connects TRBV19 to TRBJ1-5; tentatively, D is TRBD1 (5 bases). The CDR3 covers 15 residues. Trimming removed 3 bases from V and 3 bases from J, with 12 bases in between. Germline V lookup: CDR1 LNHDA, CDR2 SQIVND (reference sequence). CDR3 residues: CASSIRAQINQPQHF. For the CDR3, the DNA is TGTGCCAGTAGTATCAGGGCACAGATCAATCAGCCCCAGCATTTT.

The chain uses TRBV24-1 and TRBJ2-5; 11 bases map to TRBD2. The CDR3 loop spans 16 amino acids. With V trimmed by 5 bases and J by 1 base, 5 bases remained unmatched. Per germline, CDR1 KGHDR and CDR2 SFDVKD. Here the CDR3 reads CATSGATSGAQETQYF. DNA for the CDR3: TGTGCCACCAGTGGGGCGACTAGCGGGGCCCAAGAGACCCAGTACTTC.

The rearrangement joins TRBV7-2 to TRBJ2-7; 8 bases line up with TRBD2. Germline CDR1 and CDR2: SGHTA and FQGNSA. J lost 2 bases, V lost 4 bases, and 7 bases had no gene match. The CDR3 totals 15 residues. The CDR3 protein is CASSSASGSAYEQYF. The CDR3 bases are TGTGCCAGCAGCTCTGCTAGCGGGTCCGCCTACGAGCAGTACTTC.

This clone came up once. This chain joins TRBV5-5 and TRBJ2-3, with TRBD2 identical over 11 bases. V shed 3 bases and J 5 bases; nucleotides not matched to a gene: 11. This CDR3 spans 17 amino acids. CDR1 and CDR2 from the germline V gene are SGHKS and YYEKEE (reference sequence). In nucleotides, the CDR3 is TGTGCCAGCAGCTCTTCACTAGCGGGAGCTGGGCTAGATACGCAGTATTTT. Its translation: CASSSSLAGAGLDTQYF.

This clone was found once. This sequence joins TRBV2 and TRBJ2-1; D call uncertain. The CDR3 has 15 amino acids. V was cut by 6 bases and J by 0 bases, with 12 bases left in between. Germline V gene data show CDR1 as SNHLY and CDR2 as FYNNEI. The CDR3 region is CASSEVQLSYNEQFF. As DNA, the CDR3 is TGTGCCAGCAGCGAGGTGCAGCTCTCCTACAATGAGCAGTTCTTC.

The CDR3 DNA reads as TGTGCCAGCAGCTTGGCTAGACCCACCCTAGGCGATACGCAGTATTTT. It encodes CASSLARPTLGDTQYF. The V gene is TRBV5-4, the J gene TRBJ2-3, with D unresolved. Germline V lookup: CDR1 SGHNT, CDR2 YYREEE (reference sequence). The V end was cut by 0 bases, the J end by 6 bases, with 17 bases between. The CDR3 loop spans 16 amino acids.

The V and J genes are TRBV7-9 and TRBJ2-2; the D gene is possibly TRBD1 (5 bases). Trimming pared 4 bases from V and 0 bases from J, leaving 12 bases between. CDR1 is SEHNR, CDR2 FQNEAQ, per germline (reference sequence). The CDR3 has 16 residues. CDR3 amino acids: CASSWAGHSNTGELFF. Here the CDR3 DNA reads TGTGCCAGCAGCTGGGCTGGACACTCGAACACCGGGGAGCTGTTTTTT.

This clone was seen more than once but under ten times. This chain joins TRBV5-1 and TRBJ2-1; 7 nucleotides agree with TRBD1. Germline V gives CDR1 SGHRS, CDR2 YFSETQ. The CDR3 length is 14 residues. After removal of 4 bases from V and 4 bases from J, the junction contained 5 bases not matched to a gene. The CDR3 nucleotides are TGCGCCAGCAGCGACAACAGGGGTTACAATGAGCAGTTCTTC. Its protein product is CASSDNRGYNEQFF.

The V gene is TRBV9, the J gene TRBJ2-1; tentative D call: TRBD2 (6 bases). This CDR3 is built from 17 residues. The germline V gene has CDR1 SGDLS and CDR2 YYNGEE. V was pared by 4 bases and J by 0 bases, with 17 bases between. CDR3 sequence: CASSSQSGHSSYNEQFF. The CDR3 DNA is TGTGCCAGCAGCTCTCAAAGCGGGCATAGCTCCTACAATGAGCAGTTCTTC.

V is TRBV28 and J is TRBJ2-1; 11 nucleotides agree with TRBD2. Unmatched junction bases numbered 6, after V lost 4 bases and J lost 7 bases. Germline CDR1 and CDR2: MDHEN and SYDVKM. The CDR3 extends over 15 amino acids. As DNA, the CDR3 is TGTGCCAGCAGTTACCTAGCGGGAGGTGGGAATGAGCAGTTCTTC. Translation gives CASSYLAGGGNEQFF. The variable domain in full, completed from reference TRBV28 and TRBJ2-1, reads DVKVTQSSRYLVKRTGEKVFLECVQDMDHENMFWYRQDPGLGLRLIYFSYDVKMKEKGDIPEGYSVSREKKERFSLILESASTNQTSMYLCASSYLAGGGNEQFFGPGTRLTVL.

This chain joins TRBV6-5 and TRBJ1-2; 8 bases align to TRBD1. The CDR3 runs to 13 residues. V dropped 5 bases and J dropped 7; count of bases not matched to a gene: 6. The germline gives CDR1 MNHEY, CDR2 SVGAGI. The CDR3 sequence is CASSTGQGSGYTF. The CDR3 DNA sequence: TGTGCCAGCAGTACCGGACAGGGCTCTGGCTACACCTTC.

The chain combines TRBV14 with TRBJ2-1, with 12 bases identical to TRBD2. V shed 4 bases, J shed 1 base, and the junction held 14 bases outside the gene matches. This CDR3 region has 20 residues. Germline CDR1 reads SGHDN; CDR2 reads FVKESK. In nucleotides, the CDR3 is TGTGCCAGCAGCCGATGGGTTGGACTAGCGGGAAAGGGGTCCTACAATGAGCAGTTCTTC. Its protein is CASSRWVGLAGKGSYNEQFF.

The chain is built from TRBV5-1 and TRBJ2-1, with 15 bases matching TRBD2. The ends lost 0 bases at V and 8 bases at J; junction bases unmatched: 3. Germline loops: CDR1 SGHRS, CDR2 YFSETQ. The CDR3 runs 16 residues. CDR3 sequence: CASSLEGLAGGHEQFF. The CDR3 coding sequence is TGCGCCAGCAGCTTGGAGGGACTAGCGGGAGGACATGAGCAGTTCTTC.

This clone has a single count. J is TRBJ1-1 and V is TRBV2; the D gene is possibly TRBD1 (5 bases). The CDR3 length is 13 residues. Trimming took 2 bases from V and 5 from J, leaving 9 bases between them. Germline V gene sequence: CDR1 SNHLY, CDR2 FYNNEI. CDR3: CASSEMGGTEAFF. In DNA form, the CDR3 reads TGTGCCAGCAGTGAAATGGGGGGGACTGAAGCTTTCTTT.

This CDR3 is CASRGSGEGNIQYF. The CDR3 DNA follows: TGTGCCAGTAGGGGGTCGGGGGAAGGGAACATTCAGTACTTC. The chain couples TRBV19 to TRBJ2-4; D perhaps matches TRBD2 (6 bases). Germline CDR1 is LNHDA and CDR2 is SQIVND (reference sequence). Trimming removed 6 bases from V and 7 bases from J, with 16 bases in between. The CDR3 length is 14 residues.

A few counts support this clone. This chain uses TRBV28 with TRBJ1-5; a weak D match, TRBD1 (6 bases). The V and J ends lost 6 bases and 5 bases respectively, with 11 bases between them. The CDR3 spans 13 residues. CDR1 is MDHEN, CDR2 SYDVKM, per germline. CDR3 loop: CASSDTGYQPQHF. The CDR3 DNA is TGTGCCAGCAGCGACACAGGGTATCAGCCCCAGCATTTT.

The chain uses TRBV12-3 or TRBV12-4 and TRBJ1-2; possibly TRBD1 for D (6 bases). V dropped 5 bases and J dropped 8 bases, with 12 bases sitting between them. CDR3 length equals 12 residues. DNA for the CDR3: TGTGCCAGCAGTCTTACAGGGCGCGGCTACACCTTC. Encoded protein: CASSLTGRGYTF.

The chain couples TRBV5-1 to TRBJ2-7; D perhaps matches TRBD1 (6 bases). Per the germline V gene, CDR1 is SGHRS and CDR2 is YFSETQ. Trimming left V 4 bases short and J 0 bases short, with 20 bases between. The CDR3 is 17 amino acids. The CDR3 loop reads CASSDRTGPGASYEQYF. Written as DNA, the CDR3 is TGCGCCAGCAGCGATAGAACCGGGCCAGGGGCCTCCTACGAGCAGTACTTC. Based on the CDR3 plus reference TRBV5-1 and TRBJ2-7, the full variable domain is KAGVTQTPRYLIKTRGQQVTLSCSPISGHRSVSWYQQTPGQGLQFLFEYFSETQRNKGNFPGRFSGRQFSNSRSEMNVSTLELGDSALYLCASSDRTGPGASYEQYFGPGTRLTVT.

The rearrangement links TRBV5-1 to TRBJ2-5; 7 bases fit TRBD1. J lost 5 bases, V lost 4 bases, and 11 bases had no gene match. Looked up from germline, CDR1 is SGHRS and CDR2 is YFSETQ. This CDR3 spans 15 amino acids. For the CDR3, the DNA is TGCGCCAGCAGCCCCGGACAGGACCCCCGGGAGACCCAGTACTTC. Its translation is CASSPGQDPRETQYF. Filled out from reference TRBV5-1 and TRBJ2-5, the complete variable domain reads KAGVTQTPRYLIKTRGQQVTLSCSPISGHRSVSWYQQTPGQGLQFLFEYFSETQRNKGNFPGRFSGRQFSNSRSEMNVSTLELGDSALYLCASSPGQDPRETQYFGPGTRLLVL.

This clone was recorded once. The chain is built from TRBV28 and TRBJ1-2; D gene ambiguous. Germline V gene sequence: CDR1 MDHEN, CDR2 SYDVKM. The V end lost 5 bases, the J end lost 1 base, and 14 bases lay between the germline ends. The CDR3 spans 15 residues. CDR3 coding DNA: TGTGCCAGCAGTCCCGCGGTGCAAGTTAACTATGGCTACACCTTC. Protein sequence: CASSPAVQVNYGYTF.